The T cell receptor beta chain described here comes from a study of blood T cell repertoires in COVID-19. Study in general: T cells, B-cell-depleted T cells, or PBMCs provided the cDNA or gDNA that served as material.

Per the original methods: Using reference gene primer amplification, nucleated cell counts were estimated. Method: immunoSEQ multiplex PCR; TCRdb's copy keeps in-frame clones and lacks some. Clone size and V and J calls were adopted from that table, with D and trimming inferred from the DNA. The table records approximately 400,000 clones, 81% of them present only once. The receptor comes from a human donor with acute or convalescent COVID-19. The donor label of this sample is uncertain. Source material: peripheral blood.

In DNA form, the CDR3 reads TGTGCCAGCAGACGCGACAGAAGACAAGAGACCCAGTACTTC. It yields the protein CASRRDRRQETQYF. The chain joins TRBV6-5 to TRBJ2-5, with D perhaps TRBD1 (5 bases). The CDR3 covers 14 residues. Germline lookup yields CDR1 MNHEY and CDR2 SVGAGI. Trimming pared 6 bases from V and 2 bases from J, leaving 13 bases between.